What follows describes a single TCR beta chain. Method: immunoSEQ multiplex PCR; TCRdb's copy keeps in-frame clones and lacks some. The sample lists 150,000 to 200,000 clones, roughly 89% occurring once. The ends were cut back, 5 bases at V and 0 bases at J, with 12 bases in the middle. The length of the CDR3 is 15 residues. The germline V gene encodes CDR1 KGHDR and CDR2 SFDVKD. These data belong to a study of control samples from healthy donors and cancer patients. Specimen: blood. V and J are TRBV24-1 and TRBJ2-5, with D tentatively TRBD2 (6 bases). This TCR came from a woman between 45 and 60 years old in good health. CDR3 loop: CATSGGELYQETQYF. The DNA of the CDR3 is TGTGCCACCAGTGGGGGGGAGTTGTACCAAGAGACCCAGTACTTC.